Below are 23 T cell receptor beta chains sequenced from a single sample in a study of blood T cell repertoires in COVID-19. Here immunoSEQ multiplex PCR was the method, and the copy in TCRdb shows in-frame clones only, minus some. The sample contains some 90,000 clones, under 90% of which appear only once. Material: peripheral blood. These receptor sequences come from a human donor in a cohort sampled during active COVID-19.

This chain links TRBV5-1 with TRBJ1-4, with TRBD1 matching 9 bases. V lost 7 bases to trimming and J lost 4 bases; unmatched junction nucleotides: 2. The CDR3 has 13 residues. Per germline, CDR1 SGHRS and CDR2 YFSETQ. The CDR3 coding sequence is TGCGCCAGCGGACAGGGGTATAATGAAAAACTGTTTTTT. It translates to CASGQGYNEKLFF. The variable domain in full, with the rest retrieved from reference TRBV5-1 and TRBJ1-4, is KAGVTQTPRYLIKTRGQQVTLSCSPISGHRSVSWYQQTPGQGLQFLFEYFSETQRNKGNFPGRFSGRQFSNSRSEMNVSTLELGDSALYLCASGQGYNEKLFFGSGTQLSVL.

The J gene is TRBJ1-6, the V gene TRBV5-1; D perhaps matches TRBD1 (5 bases). The germline V gene has CDR1 SGHRS and CDR2 YFSETQ. The CDR3 is made up of 16 amino acids. The V gene lost 4 bases and the J gene lost 0 bases, with 11 bases spanning the gap. CDR3 DNA: TGCGCCAGCAGCATGACAGCGAGCTCCTATAATTCACCCCTCCACTTT. Its translation: CASSMTASSYNSPLHF.

In its sample, this clone was seen once. V is TRBV2 and J is TRBJ1-1; TRBD1 is a possible D gene (6 bases). The CDR3 sequence is 13 residues long. Germline values: CDR1 SNHLY, CDR2 FYNNEI. The ends were cut back, 4 bases at V and 3 bases at J, with 9 bases in the middle. CDR3 residues: CASSGQVYTEAFF. CDR3 DNA: TGTGCCAGCAGTGGACAGGTCTACACTGAAGCTTTCTTT.

V gene TRBV4-2 combines with J gene TRBJ1-6; possibly TRBD1 for D (5 bases). Germline assignment: CDR1 LGHNA and CDR2 YNFKEQ. This CDR3 region has 16 residues. V was pared by 1 base and J by 8 bases, with 15 bases between. For the CDR3, the DNA is TGTGCCAGCAGCCAAGTTGAAGGACACACTGATTCACCCCTCCACTTT. Encoded protein: CASSQVEGHTDSPLHF.

The V call is TRBV3-1 (or the pseudogene TRBV3-2), the J call TRBJ1-6; 7 nucleotides align to TRBD1. The CDR3 totals 15 residues. The germline V gene encodes CDR1 LGHDT and CDR2 YNNKEL (reference sequence). Germline trimming cut 0 bases from V and 11 bases from J; bases unmatched to any gene: 7. Here the CDR3 reads CASSQDGQAYTPLHF. The CDR3 coding sequence is TGTGCCAGCAGCCAAGACGGACAGGCGTATACACCCCTCCACTTT.

This clone was found once. The J gene is TRBJ1-2, the V gene TRBV30; a possible D gene is TRBD1 (6 bases). The length of the CDR3 is 15 residues. Trimming pared 3 bases from V and 0 bases from J, leaving 14 bases between. CDR1 is GTSNPN, CDR2 SVGIG, per germline (reference sequence). The CDR3, as DNA: TGTGCCTGGAGAGGAGGACAGCCCCCTAACTATGGCTACACCTTC. Encoded protein: CAWRGGQPPNYGYTF.

The chain combines TRBV10-2 with TRBJ1-1; D is undetermined. The CDR3 is made up of 12 amino acids. Trimming took 8 bases from V and 3 from J, leaving 10 bases between them. Looked up from germline, CDR1 is WSHSY and CDR2 is SAAADI. The CDR3 loop reads CASQDPDTEAFF. The CDR3 DNA sequence: TGCGCCAGCCAGGATCCGGACACTGAAGCTTTCTTT.

The rearrangement joins TRBV24-1 to TRBJ2-2; 8 positions agree with TRBD1. Losses at the gene ends were 3 bases for V and 1 base for J; bases not matched to a gene: 9. CDR3 size: 18 residues. Germline lookup yields CDR1 KGHDR and CDR2 SFDVKD. The CDR3: CATSDPLPTGGNTGELFF. The CDR3 coding sequence is TGTGCCACCAGTGATCCTCTACCCACAGGGGGGAACACCGGGGAGCTGTTTTTT.

This chain uses TRBV6-5 with TRBJ1-2, with no clear D. Trimming pared 10 bases from V and 0 bases from J, leaving 6 bases between. The CDR3 consists of 11 residues. The germline gives CDR1 MNHEY, CDR2 SVGAGI. The CDR3, as DNA: TGTGCCACCACAACTAACTATGGCTACACCTTC. This codes for CATTTNYGYTF.

This clone was observed a single time. The chain recombines TRBV18 with TRBJ1-5; TRBD1 agrees at 9 bases. The CDR3 extends over 14 amino acids. CDR1 and CDR2 from the germline V gene are KGHSH and LQKENI. V shed 3 bases and J 4 bases; nucleotides not matched to a gene: 1. This CDR3 is CASSPGTGNQPQHF. The CDR3 nucleotides are TGTGCCAGCTCACCCGGGACAGGGAATCAGCCCCAGCATTTT.

CDR3 in DNA: TGCGCCAGCAGCCGGACTCCCCCACCGGATGAGCAGTTCTTC. Protein sequence: CASSRTPPPDEQFF. The chain joins TRBV5-1 to TRBJ2-1, with TRBD2 as a possible D gene (5 bases). Per the germline V gene, CDR1 is SGHRS and CDR2 is YFSETQ. CDR3 size: 14 residues. V was clipped by 4 bases and J by 8 bases, with 16 bases between them. Supplemented by reference TRBV5-1 and TRBJ2-1, the full variable domain reads KAGVTQTPRYLIKTRGQQVTLSCSPISGHRSVSWYQQTPGQGLQFLFEYFSETQRNKGNFPGRFSGRQFSNSRSEMNVSTLELGDSALYLCASSRTPPPDEQFFGPGTRLTVL.

This chain joins TRBV7-9 and TRBJ2-1, with D uncertain. The CDR3 is 14 residues long. The germline V gene has CDR1 SEHNR and CDR2 FQNEAQ (reference sequence). Trimming took off 8 bases at V and 7 bases at J, with 18 bases between the two ends. The chain's CDR3 is CASAIKGPENEQFF. The CDR3 DNA reads as TGTGCCAGCGCTATTAAAGGTCCGGAGAATGAGCAGTTCTTC.

The rearrangement uses TRBV7-3 and TRBJ1-2, with a tentative D call TRBD1 (5 bases). CDR1 SGHTA and CDR2 FQGTGA come from the germline V gene. The CDR3 length is 13 residues. Between the trimmed V and J ends, which lost 0 bases and 7 bases, there was a span of 9 bases. In nucleotides, the CDR3 is TGTGCCAGCAGCTTAACGGGGGGATCTGGCTACACCTTC. Translated, it gives CASSLTGGSGYTF.

This clone was seen ten or more times. The chain links TRBV10-3 to TRBJ2-3; D gene unclear. The CDR3 runs 13 residues. V dropped 10 bases and J dropped 0 bases, with 11 bases sitting between them. Germline CDR1 is ENHRY and CDR2 is SYGVKD. CDR3 residues: CATHEASTDTQYF. CDR3 DNA sequence: TGTGCCACTCACGAGGCTAGCACAGATACGCAGTATTTT.

The V and J genes are TRBV10-3 and TRBJ2-1; D unresolved. Germline V gene data show CDR1 as ENHRY and CDR2 as SYGVKD. V was pared by 4 bases and J by 7 bases, with 8 bases between. There are 12 residues in the CDR3. CDR3 amino acids: CAISAEKNEQFF. The CDR3 DNA follows: TGTGCCATCAGTGCTGAGAAGAATGAGCAGTTCTTC.

The J gene is TRBJ2-1, the V gene TRBV5-1, with 10 bases fitting TRBD1. V shed 0 bases and J 15 bases; nucleotides not matched to a gene: 9. The CDR3 has 14 amino acids. Germline V gene sequence: CDR1 SGHRS, CDR2 YFSETQ. CDR3 bases: TGCGCCAGCAGCTTGGAATCTCCGGGACAGGGGTTGTTCTTC. This encodes CASSLESPGQGLFF.

V usage is TRBV3-1 (or the pseudogene TRBV3-2) and J usage is TRBJ2-7, with D possibly being TRBD1 (5 bases). Trimming removed 8 bases from V and 9 bases from J, with 17 bases in between. The CDR3 runs 12 residues. The V gene's germline CDR1 is LGHDT and CDR2 YNNKEL (reference sequence). The CDR3 coding sequence is TGTGCCAGCGGTCAGGGTAGAGCGCGGCAGTACTTC. Protein sequence: CASGQGRARQYF.

J is TRBJ2-5 and V is TRBV7-9, with 11 bases lining up with TRBD2. The V gene's germline CDR1 is SEHNR and CDR2 FQNEAQ (reference sequence). The CDR3 sequence is 17 residues long. With 5 bases clipped from V and 4 bases from J, the junction kept 12 bases outside the gene matches. This chain's CDR3 is CASSLGRTSGFGETQYF. The CDR3 coding sequence is TGTGCCAGCAGCCTAGGGAGGACTAGCGGGTTCGGAGAGACCCAGTACTTC.

This chain links TRBV30 with TRBJ2-7; TRBD2 is a possible D gene (6 bases). Germline V gives CDR1 GTSNPN, CDR2 SVGIG (reference sequence). This CDR3 region has 13 residues. V was clipped by 2 bases and J by 3 bases, with 11 bases between them. CDR3 sequence: CAWSRRAGYEQYF. The DNA of the CDR3 is TGTGCCTGGAGTCGGAGGGCGGGCTACGAGCAGTACTTC.

The rearrangement joins TRBV28 to TRBJ1-3; maybe TRBD1 (6 bases). In germline, CDR1 is MDHEN, CDR2 SYDVKM. The CDR3 contains 15 residues. The ends were cut back, 6 bases at V and 4 bases at J, with 16 bases in the middle. The CDR3 spells CASSTGGARGNTIYF. The CDR3 nucleotides are TGTGCCAGCAGCACGGGGGGGGCGCGGGGAAACACCATATATTTT. Complete variable domain (other parts from reference TRBV28 and TRBJ1-3): DVKVTQSSRYLVKRTGEKVFLECVQDMDHENMFWYRQDPGLGLRLIYFSYDVKMKEKGDIPEGYSVSREKKERFSLILESASTNQTSMYLCASSTGGARGNTIYFGEGSWLTVV.

V and J are TRBV28 and TRBJ1-1; D gene ambiguous. Trimming cost V 4 bases and J 0 bases, with 9 bases left between them. CDR1 and CDR2 from the germline V gene are MDHEN and SYDVKM. CDR3 length equals 14 residues. CDR3 in DNA: TGTGCCAGCAGTTCGGCGGGAATGAACACTGAAGCTTTCTTT. Translating gives CASSSAGMNTEAFF. The variable domain in full, with the rest retrieved from reference TRBV28 and TRBJ1-1, is DVKVTQSSRYLVKRTGEKVFLECVQDMDHENMFWYRQDPGLGLRLIYFSYDVKMKEKGDIPEGYSVSREKKERFSLILESASTNQTSMYLCASSSAGMNTEAFFGQGTRLTVV.

Here the CDR3 reads CASSHRVTGGEKLFF. CDR3 sequence (DNA): TGTGCCAGCAGCCACAGGGTCACCGGTGGCGAAAAACTGTTTTTT. J is TRBJ1-4 and V is TRBV6-6, with D tentatively TRBD1 (6 bases). The CDR3 has 15 residues. CDR1 MNHNY and CDR2 SVGAGI come from the germline V gene (reference sequence). The V end was cut by 6 bases, the J end by 8 bases, with 19 bases between.

The rearrangement links TRBV12-3 or TRBV12-4 to TRBJ2-6; no firm D call. Trimming left V 6 bases short and J 14 bases short, with 14 bases between. The CDR3 is made up of 12 amino acids. CDR3 loop: CASSPAVLILTF. The CDR3 bases are TGTGCCAGCAGCCCGGCGGTCCTAATCCTGACTTTC.